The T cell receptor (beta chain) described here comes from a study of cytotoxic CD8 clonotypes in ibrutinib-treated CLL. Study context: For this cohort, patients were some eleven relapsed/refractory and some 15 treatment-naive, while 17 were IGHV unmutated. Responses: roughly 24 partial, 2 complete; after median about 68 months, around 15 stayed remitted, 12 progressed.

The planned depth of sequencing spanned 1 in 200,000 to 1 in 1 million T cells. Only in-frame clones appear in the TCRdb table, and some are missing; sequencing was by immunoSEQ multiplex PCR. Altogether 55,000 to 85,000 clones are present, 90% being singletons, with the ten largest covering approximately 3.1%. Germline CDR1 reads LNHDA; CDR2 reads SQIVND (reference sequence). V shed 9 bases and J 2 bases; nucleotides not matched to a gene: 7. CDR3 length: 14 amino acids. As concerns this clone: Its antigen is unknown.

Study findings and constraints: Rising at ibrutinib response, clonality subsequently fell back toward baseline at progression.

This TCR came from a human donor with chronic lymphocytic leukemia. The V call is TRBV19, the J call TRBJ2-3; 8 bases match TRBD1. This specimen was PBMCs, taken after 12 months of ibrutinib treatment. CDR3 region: CASLDRGSTDTQYF. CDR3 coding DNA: TGTGCCAGCCTAGACAGGGGATCCACAGATACGCAGTATTTT.